This T cell receptor (beta chain) emerged from a study of chemoradiotherapy in HPV16-positive cancers. The data were produced by immunoSEQ multiplex PCR, yet TCRdb's version contains in-frame clones alone and is incomplete. This table has 25,000 to 30,000 clones, roughly 84% appearing once. V lost 6 bases and J 1 base, leaving 15 bases between the germline ends. CDR1 and CDR2 from the germline V gene are SNHLY and FYNNEI. This CDR3 spans 15 amino acids. The sequence was obtained from a human donor with HPV-associated anogenital cancer. Here the sequenced sample was blood, taken from a patient who underwent chemoradiotherapy. The chain carries TRBV2 and TRBJ1-1; D is unclear. The CDR3 region has the DNA TGTGCCAGCAGGTTATCCAGAGAAACGAACACTGAAGCTTTCTTT. Amino acids: CASRLSRETNTEAFF.